This T cell receptor (beta chain) emerged from a study of blood T cell repertoires in COVID-19. This CDR3 comprises 11 residues. Trimming pared 8 bases from V and 10 bases from J, leaving 15 bases between. Germline lookup yields CDR1 SQVTM and CDR2 ANQGSEA. Original processing methods: Reference gene primer amplification gave estimated nucleated cell counts. TCRdb keeps only in-frame clones here, not all; method: immunoSEQ multiplex PCR. The V and J calls and clone size are taken from that table; D and trimming were inferred from the DNA. This table holds roughly 67,000 clones, 85% to 95% found once. The sequence was obtained from a man between 65 and 80 years old with active COVID-19. The chain recombines TRBV29-1 with TRBJ2-1; no reliable D call. The sample was peripheral blood. Here the CDR3 reads CSTRLAIEQFF. Written as DNA, the CDR3 is TGCAGCACGAGACTGGCTATCGAGCAGTTCTTC.